This TCR beta chain was identified in a study of CD4 T cells in relation to SARS-CoV-2 and coronaviruses. Points from the study as a whole: The assay detects memory recall responses, not culture-primed primary responses. Roughly three fifths of donors had memory CD4+ clonotypes crossrecognizing SARS-CoV-2 and common cold coronavirus spike. Samples before the pandemic and after infection were not matched within any donor. Crossreactivity was assessed only for spike protein, not other viral proteins.

Libraries were prepared by immunoSEQ multiplex PCR; TCRdb keeps only in-frame clonotypes and omits some of them. The data hold around 62,000 clones, with less than 95% observed a single time. V lost 5 bases to trimming and J lost 2 bases, with 4 bases between them. Germline lookup yields CDR1 SGHTA and CDR2 FQGTGA. There are 11 residues in the CDR3. Of note for this clone: The antigen is unknown.

Unexposed donor CD4+ T cells date from about 2010-2018, before the COVID-19 pandemic. The chain employs TRBV7-3 and TRBJ2-7; D is ambiguous. Sample: naive CD4+ T cells from PBMCs. Documented subset: naive CD4+ T cells isolated by negative enrichment. This receptor was obtained from a human donor in good health. The CDR3 region is CASSRAYEQYF. Here the CDR3 DNA reads TGTGCCAGCAGCCGAGCCTACGAGCAGTACTTC.